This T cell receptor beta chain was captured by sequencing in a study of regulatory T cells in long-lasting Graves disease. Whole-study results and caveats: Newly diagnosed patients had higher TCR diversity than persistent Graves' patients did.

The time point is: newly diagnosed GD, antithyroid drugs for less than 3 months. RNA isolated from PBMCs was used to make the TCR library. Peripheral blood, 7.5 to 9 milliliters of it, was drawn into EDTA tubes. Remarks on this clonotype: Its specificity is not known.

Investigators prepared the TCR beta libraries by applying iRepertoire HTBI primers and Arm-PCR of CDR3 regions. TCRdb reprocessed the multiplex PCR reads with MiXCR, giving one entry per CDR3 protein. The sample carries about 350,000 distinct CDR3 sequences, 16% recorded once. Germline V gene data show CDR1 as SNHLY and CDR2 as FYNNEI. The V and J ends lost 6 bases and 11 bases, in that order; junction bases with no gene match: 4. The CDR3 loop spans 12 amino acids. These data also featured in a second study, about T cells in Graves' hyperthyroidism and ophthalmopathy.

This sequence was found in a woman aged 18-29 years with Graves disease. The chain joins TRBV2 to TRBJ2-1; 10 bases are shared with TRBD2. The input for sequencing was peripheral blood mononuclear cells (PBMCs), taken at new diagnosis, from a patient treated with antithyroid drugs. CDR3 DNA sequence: TGTGCCAGCAGCCAAACTAGCGGGAAGCAGTTCTTC. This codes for CASSQTSGKQFF.